This T cell receptor beta chain was captured in a study of T cells in localized non-small cell lung cancer. Findings of the study overall: There was higher T cell clonality in uninvolved adjacent lung than in tumor, and it was highest there. Among the top 100 tumor clones, a median around 57 appeared in adjacent lung. Longer survival (overall) was linked to higher T cell density in blood.

The assay was immunoSEQ multiplex PCR, and TCRdb's table has in-frame clones only and misses some. The sample contains tens of thousands of clones, around nine tenths of which appear only once. Germline V gene sequence: CDR1 ENHRY, CDR2 SYGVKD. V was pared by 6 bases and J by 1 base, with 6 bases between. The CDR3 spans 12 residues. This clone was seen a handful of times. Its antigen remains unknown. The chain employs TRBV10-3 and TRBJ1-1; D unclear. This sequence originates from a female donor aged 60 or older with stage I lung adenocarcinoma. This specimen was peripheral blood, taken before any cancer treatment. CDR3 nucleotides: TGTGCCATCAGAGGGCAGAACACTGAAGCTTTCTTT. Translated, it gives CAIRGQNTEAFF.